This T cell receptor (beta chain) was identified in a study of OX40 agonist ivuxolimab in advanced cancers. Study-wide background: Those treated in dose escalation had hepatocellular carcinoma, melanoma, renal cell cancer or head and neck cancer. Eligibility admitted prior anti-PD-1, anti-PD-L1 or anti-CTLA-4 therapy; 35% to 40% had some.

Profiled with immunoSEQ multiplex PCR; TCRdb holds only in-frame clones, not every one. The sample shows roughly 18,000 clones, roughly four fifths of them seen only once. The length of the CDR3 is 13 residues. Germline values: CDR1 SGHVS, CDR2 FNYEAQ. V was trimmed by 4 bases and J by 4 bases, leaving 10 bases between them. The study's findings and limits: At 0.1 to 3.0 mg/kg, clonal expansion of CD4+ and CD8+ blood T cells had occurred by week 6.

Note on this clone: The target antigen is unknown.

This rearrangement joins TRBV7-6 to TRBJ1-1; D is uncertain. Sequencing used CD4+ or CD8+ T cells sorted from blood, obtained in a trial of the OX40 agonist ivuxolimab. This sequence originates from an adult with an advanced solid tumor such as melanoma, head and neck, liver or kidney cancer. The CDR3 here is CASSSEVGTEAFF. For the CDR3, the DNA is TGTGCCAGCAGCTCAGAGGTGGGCACTGAAGCTTTCTTT.